The clone carrying this T cell receptor (beta chain) was seen at least ten times. Its matching antigen is unknown. TCRdb re-called the 5' RACE reads with MiXCR, one entry per CDR3 protein. Of roughly 75,000 distinct CDR3 sequences listed, approximately 2.8% were seen once; the top ten hold 1.1%. Germline CDR1 MNHEY, CDR2 SVGAGI. V dropped 3 bases and J dropped 4; count of bases not matched to a gene: 8. CDR3 length equals 16 residues. The sample belongs to a study of neurological immune-mediated disorders. Whole-study findings and limits: Among expanded clones, no CDR3 amino acid sequences were shared across subjects, a pattern suggesting private repertoires in all groups. Among 34 multiple sclerosis patients, 18 had repertoires that phylogenetic grouping placed in one related-CDR3 cluster, a possible signature. Healthy controls had more TCR clonal expansion than multiple sclerosis, which showed the least, whereas HTLV-1-associated myelopathy showed the most.

The unsorted libraries were prepared from 2 million PBMCs (stored at -80 C). The chain employs TRBV6-5 and TRBJ2-4; 8 positions agree with TRBD2. The sequence derives from a woman aged 30 to 39 with multiple sclerosis. The sequenced sample was PBMCs. The DNA for the CDR3 is TGTGCCAGCAGTTATTACCGATCTAGCGGGAAAAACATTCAGTACTTC. It translates to CASSYYRSSGKNIQYF.